The 8 T cell receptor beta chains given below trace back to one sample, sequenced in a study of cytomegalovirus exposure and HLA in healthy donors. Both 60 Vbeta primers and 13 Jbeta primers went into the PCR. Only in-frame clones appear in the TCRdb table, and some are missing; sequencing was by immunoSEQ multiplex PCR. The sample lists approximately 150,000 clones; 80% to 85% were seen once. Sample: PBMCs. Receptor source: a man younger than 40 in good health and CMV-seronegative.

V usage is TRBV30 and J usage is TRBJ2-3; 8 nucleotides line up with TRBD2. Trimming removed 2 bases from V and 3 bases from J; junction bases left unmatched: 4. CDR1 is GTSNPN and CDR2 is SVGIG in the germline V gene (reference sequence). The CDR3 is 14 residues long. The CDR3 sequence: CAWSRLAKTDTQYF. CDR3 bases: TGTGCCTGGAGTCGACTAGCGAAAACAGATACGCAGTATTTT.

This rearrangement joins TRBV2 to TRBJ2-7, with 9 nucleotides matching TRBD2. This CDR3 comprises 14 residues. The germline V gene has CDR1 SNHLY and CDR2 FYNNEI. After removal of 7 bases from V and 4 bases from J, the junction contained 8 bases not matched to a gene. This CDR3 reads CASKPGLAGYEQYF. As DNA, the CDR3 is TGTGCCAGCAAACCGGGACTAGCCGGATACGAGCAGTACTTC.

V gene TRBV30 combines with J gene TRBJ2-7, with a weak D call TRBD2 (6 bases). The CDR3 has 14 residues. Per germline, CDR1 GTSNPN and CDR2 SVGIG (reference sequence). Trimming stripped 2 bases from V and 0 bases from J, with 11 bases between. This chain's CDR3 is CAWSPGLSSYEQYF. In nucleotides, the CDR3 is TGTGCCTGGAGTCCGGGACTTAGCTCCTACGAGCAGTACTTC. Combining the CDR3 with reference TRBV30 and TRBJ2-7 gives the whole variable domain SQTIHQWPATLVQPVGSPLSLECTVEGTSNPNLYWYRQAAGRGLQLLFYSVGIGQISSEVPQNLSASRPQDRQFILSSKKLLLSDSGFYLCAWSPGLSSYEQYFGPGTRLTVT.

The chain is built from TRBV19 and TRBJ1-4, with a possible D match to TRBD1 (5 bases). V was trimmed by 4 bases and J by 5 bases, leaving 11 bases between them. Germline V gene lookup returns CDR1 LNHDA and CDR2 SQIVND (reference sequence). The length of the CDR3 is 14 residues. CDR3 sequence (DNA): TGTGCCAGTAGTACGACAGCGGGCAATGAAAAACTGTTTTTT. Its translation: CASSTTAGNEKLFF.

The rearrangement links TRBV7-2 to TRBJ2-7; 8 nucleotides match TRBD1. Trimming at V came to 5 bases and at J to 1 base, leaving 7 bases not matched to a gene. Germline CDR1 is SGHTA and CDR2 is FQGNSA. CDR3 size: 15 residues. This chain's CDR3 is CASSLAGQGSYEQYF. The CDR3 bases are TGTGCCAGCAGCCTGGCAGGACAGGGATCCTACGAGCAGTACTTC.

The rearrangement uses TRBV29-1 and TRBJ1-6, with a weak D call TRBD1 (5 bases). This CDR3 has 13 amino acids. Germline assignment: CDR1 SQVTM and CDR2 ANQGSEA. Trimming stripped 2 bases from V and 13 bases from J, with 15 bases between. CDR3 coding DNA: TGCAGCGTTGAACTCTACGCAGGGTCCCCCCTCCACTTT. Translating gives CSVELYAGSPLHF.

This clone was counted a few times. The V gene is TRBV7-3, the J gene TRBJ2-7; TRBD2 aligns across 12 bases. Per germline, CDR1 SGHTA and CDR2 FQGTGA. After removal of 5 bases from V and 3 bases from J, the junction contained 2 bases not matched to a gene. The CDR3 extends over 14 amino acids. CDR3 residues: CASSRLAGDYEQYF. The CDR3 DNA is TGTGCCAGCAGCCGACTAGCGGGAGACTACGAGCAGTACTTC.

The V gene is TRBV21-1, the J gene TRBJ2-5; TRBD2 reflects the table's D call only, with no check against the DNA. TRBV21-1 has pseudogene status. This CDR3 spans 18 amino acids. The CDR3 DNA reads as TGTGCCAGCAGCAAAACCGGACTAGCGGGGGGTAACCAAGAGACCCAGTACTTC. Residues: CASSKTGLAGGNQETQYF.